This T cell receptor (beta chain) emerged from a study of T-cell reconstitution after alpha-beta-depleted transplantation in children. A TCRbeta library incorporating unique molecular identifiers was prepared. One entry per CDR3 protein, called by TCRdb with MiXCR from the PCR reads. The sample lists around 440,000 distinct CDR3 sequences, around 15% occurring once. Findings and limits, study-wide: From surviving recipient T cells and thymic progenitors came the high day-60 TCRbeta diversity observed in some patients. Newly made T cells mostly supplied T-cell counts and diversity one year after transplant. Reportedly, alpha-beta T cells present about two months post-transplant originated from several hundred expanded clones of graft origin.

With respect to this clonotype: Antigen: not known.

The TCR was taken from a boy younger than two who had a stem cell transplant for Wiskott-Aldrich syndrome, so the T cells may come from the graft donor. The sample in question was PBMCs, mostly from graft donor cells, obtained 360 days after TCRalphabeta/CD19-depleted stem cell transplant.

This chain's CDR3 is CASSQAGEETQYF. DNA of the CDR3: TGTGCCAGCAGCCAAGCTGGGGAAGAGACCCAGTACTTC. V usage is TRBV4-2 and J usage is TRBJ2-5; D gene ambiguous. V lost 1 base and J lost 3, with 6 bases in between. Germline V gene data show CDR1 as LGHNA and CDR2 as YNFKEQ. The CDR3 runs to 13 residues.